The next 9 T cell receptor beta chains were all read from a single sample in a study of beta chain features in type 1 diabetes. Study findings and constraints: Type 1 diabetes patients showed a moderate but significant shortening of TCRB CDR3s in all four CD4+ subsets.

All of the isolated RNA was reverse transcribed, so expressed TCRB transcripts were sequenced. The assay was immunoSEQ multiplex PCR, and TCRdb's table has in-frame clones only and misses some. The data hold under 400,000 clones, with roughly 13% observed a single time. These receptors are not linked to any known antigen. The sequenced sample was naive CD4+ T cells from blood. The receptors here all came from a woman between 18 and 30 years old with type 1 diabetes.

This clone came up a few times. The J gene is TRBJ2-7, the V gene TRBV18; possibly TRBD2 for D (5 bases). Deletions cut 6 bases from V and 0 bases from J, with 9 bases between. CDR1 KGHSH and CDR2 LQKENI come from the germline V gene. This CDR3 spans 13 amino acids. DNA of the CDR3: TGTGCCAGCTCGAGAGGGCCCTCCTACGAGCAGTACTTC. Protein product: CASSRGPSYEQYF.

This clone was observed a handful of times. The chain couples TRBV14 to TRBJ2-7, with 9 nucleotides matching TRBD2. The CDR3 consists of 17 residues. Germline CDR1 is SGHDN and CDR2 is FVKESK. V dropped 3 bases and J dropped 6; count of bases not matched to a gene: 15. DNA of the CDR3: TGTGCCAGCAGCCACGCTACGTTCTCACTAGCGGGCCCCGAGCAGTACTTC. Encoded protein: CASSHATFSLAGPEQYF.

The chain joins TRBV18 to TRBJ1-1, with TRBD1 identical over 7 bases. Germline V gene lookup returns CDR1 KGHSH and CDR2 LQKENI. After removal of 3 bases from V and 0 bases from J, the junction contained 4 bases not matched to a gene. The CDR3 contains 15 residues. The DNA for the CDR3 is TGTGCCAGCTCACCTTACACAGGGGTGAACACTGAAGCTTTCTTT. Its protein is CASSPYTGVNTEAFF.

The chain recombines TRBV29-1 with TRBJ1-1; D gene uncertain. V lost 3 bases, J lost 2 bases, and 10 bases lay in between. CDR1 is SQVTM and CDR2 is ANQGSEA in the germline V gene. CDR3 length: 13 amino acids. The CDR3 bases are TGCAGCGTTGATGGGCGTTTCAACACTGAAGCTTTCTTT. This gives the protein CSVDGRFNTEAFF.

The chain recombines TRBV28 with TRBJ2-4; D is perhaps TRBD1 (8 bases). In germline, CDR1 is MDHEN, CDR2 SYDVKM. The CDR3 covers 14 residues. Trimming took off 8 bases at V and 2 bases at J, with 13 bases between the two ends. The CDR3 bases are TGTGCCAGCGACAGGGGAGGGACCAAAAACATTCAGTACTTC. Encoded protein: CASDRGGTKNIQYF.

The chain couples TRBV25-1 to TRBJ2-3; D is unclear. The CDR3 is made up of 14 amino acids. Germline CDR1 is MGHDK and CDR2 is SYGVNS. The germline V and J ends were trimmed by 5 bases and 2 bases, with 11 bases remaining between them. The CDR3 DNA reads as TGTGCCAGCAGTTTTGGCTCGAACACAGATACGCAGTATTTT. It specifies CASSFGSNTDTQYF.

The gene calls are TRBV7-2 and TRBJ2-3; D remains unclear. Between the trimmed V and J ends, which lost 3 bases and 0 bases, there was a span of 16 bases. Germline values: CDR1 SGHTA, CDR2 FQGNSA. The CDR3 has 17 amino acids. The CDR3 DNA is TGTGCCAGCAGCTTTCGTCCGCTAGGTCTGAGCACAGATACGCAGTATTTT. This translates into CASSFRPLGLSTDTQYF.

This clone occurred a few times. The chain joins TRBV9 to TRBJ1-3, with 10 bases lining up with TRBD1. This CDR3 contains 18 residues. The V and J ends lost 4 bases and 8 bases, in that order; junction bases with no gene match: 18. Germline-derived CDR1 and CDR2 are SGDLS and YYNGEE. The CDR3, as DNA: TGTGCCAGCAGCCCTCCGCCGGGACAGGGGTTCCCGGAGGACACCATATATTTT. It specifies CASSPPPGQGFPEDTIYF. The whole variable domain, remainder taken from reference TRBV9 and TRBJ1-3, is DSGVTQTPKHLITATGQRVTLRCSPRSGDLSVYWYQQSLDQGLQFLIQYYNGEERAKGNILERFSAQQFPDLHSELNLSSLELGDSALYFCASSPPPGQGFPEDTIYFGEGSWLTVV.

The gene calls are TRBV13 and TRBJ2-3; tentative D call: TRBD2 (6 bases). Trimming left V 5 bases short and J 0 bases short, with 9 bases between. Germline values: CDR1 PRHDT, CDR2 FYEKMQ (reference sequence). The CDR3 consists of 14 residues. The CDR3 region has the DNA TGTGCCAGCAGCCGGGGGATGAGCACAGATACGCAGTATTTT. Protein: CASSRGMSTDTQYF.